This T cell receptor beta chain was sequenced during a study of cytomegalovirus exposure and HLA in healthy donors. CDR1 and CDR2 (germline): KGHSH, LQKENI. This CDR3 has 13 amino acids. Trimming shortened V by 3 bases and J by 2 bases, and 7 bases separated the two germline ends. Study-level findings and limits: The study flagged fewer than 200 TCR beta chains as cytomegalovirus-associated. As was reported, the classifier diagnosed cytomegalovirus status with high specificity and sensitivity. The only immune exposure information that was available was CMV serostatus.

Concerning this clone: Its antigen is unknown.

PCR amplification relied on 60 Vbeta primers (plus 13 Jbeta primers). Clones were read by immunoSEQ multiplex PCR, and TCRdb kept only the in-frame ones, dropping some. The sample lists some 150,000 clones; 80% to 90% were seen once. Sequencing used PBMCs. This clonotype originated in a woman in her 30s in good health and CMV-seropositive. This chain joins TRBV18 and TRBJ1-2; D is ambiguous. CDR3 DNA sequence: TGTGCCAGCTCACCTGCAGTAAACTATGGCTACACCTTC. The encoded protein is CASSPAVNYGYTF.